The clone carrying this T cell receptor (beta chain) occurred a few times. This CDR3 spans 15 amino acids. From germline, CDR1 is SNHLY and CDR2 FYNNEI. Trimming removed 3 bases from V and 2 bases from J; junction bases left unmatched: 4. These data belong to a study of PD-L1 blockade in urothelial cancer. At the level of the study: Blood analysis took place 3 weeks (second dose) and 6 weeks after treatment start. Median blood clonality was around 0.074, with 82,636 unique TCRs.

Profiled with immunoSEQ multiplex PCR; TCRdb holds only in-frame clones, not every one. In the table there are some 76,000 clones, approximately 91% of which are singletons. Urothelial carcinoma affected the patients, and it was locally advanced or metastatic. This clonotype was obtained from a man in his sixties with urothelial cancer. Sequences were derived from PBMCs, sampled around atezolizumab (anti-PD-L1) treatment. The V call is TRBV2, the J call TRBJ1-2, with 9 nucleotides matching TRBD1. CDR3: CASSELGQGNYGYTF. CDR3 bases: TGTGCCAGCAGTGAGTTAGGACAGGGGAACTATGGCTACACCTTC.